Following are 26 T cell receptor beta chains from one sample sequenced in a study of T cell responses to AZD1222 COVID-19 vaccine. Repertoires were generated with immunoSEQ multiplex PCR, while TCRdb's copy carries only in-frame clones and drops some. The sample carries roughly 120,000 clones, 75% to 90% recorded once. The sequencing here drew on peripheral blood, taken on day 0 of AZD1222 vaccination. These receptors all stem from an adult in good health.

This clone has a single count. This chain links TRBV7-2 with TRBJ2-1; D unclear. The CDR3 covers 15 residues. Trimming left V 1 base short and J 7 bases short, with 14 bases between. The germline gives CDR1 SGHTA, CDR2 FQGNSA. CDR3 amino acids: CASSLVKVATNEQFF. The CDR3 DNA reads TGTGCCAGCAGCTTAGTTAAGGTGGCTACGAATGAGCAGTTCTTC.

This chain uses TRBV7-2 with TRBJ2-7, with 7 bases that match TRBD2. The CDR3 is made up of 13 amino acids. The germline V gene encodes CDR1 SGHTA and CDR2 FQGNSA. J lost 7 bases, V lost 3 bases, and 6 bases had no gene match. The CDR3 is CASSFSSAGEQYF. In DNA form, the CDR3 reads TGTGCCAGCAGCTTCAGTTCAGCGGGGGAGCAGTACTTC.

The rearrangement links TRBV24-1 to TRBJ2-1; D call uncertain. This CDR3 region has 15 residues. Germline assignment: CDR1 KGHDR and CDR2 SFDVKD. V was clipped by 3 bases and J by 0 bases, with 8 bases between them. The CDR3 sequence: CATSDPRGSYNEQFF. The CDR3 DNA reads TGTGCCACCAGTGATCCTAGAGGCTCCTACAATGAGCAGTTCTTC.

The chain employs TRBV29-1 and TRBJ2-1; 8 bases are a match to TRBD1. This CDR3 is 16 amino acids long. The V gene's germline CDR1 is SQVTM and CDR2 ANQGSEA. The trim removed 3 bases at V and 8 bases at J, leaving 15 bases unmatched. The CDR3: CSVDRTGRILLDEQFF. The CDR3 region has the DNA TGCAGCGTTGACCGGACAGGGAGGATACTGCTGGATGAGCAGTTCTTC.

The chain combines TRBV7-3 with TRBJ2-1, with 7 bases aligning to TRBD2. CDR3 length: 17 amino acids. V lost 6 bases to trimming and J lost 6 bases; unmatched junction nucleotides: 17. Germline CDR1 SGHTA, CDR2 FQGTGA. The CDR3 sequence is CASSVVYGIAGINEQFF. DNA of the CDR3: TGTGCCAGCAGTGTAGTGTATGGCATAGCGGGTATCAATGAGCAGTTCTTC. Filled out from reference TRBV7-3 and TRBJ2-1, the complete variable domain reads GAGVSQTPSNKVTEKGKYVELRCDPISGHTALYWYRQSLGQGPEFLIYFQGTGAADDSGLPNDRFFAVRPEGSVSTLKIQRTERGDSAVYLCASSVVYGIAGINEQFFGPGTRLTVL.

The V call is TRBV9, the J call TRBJ1-2; 7 bases are a match to TRBD1. Germline CDR1 and CDR2: SGDLS and YYNGEE. This CDR3 is built from 17 residues. With 0 bases clipped from V and 7 bases from J, the junction kept 15 bases outside the gene matches. CDR3 protein: CASSVEPPFQGGSGYTF. DNA of the CDR3: TGTGCCAGCAGCGTAGAGCCCCCCTTCCAGGGGGGGAGTGGCTACACCTTC.

The chain employs TRBV12-5 and TRBJ2-3; TRBD2 matches at 12 bases. J lost 3 bases, V lost 4 bases, and 8 bases had no gene match. CDR3 size: 17 residues. The germline CDR1 and CDR2 sequences are LGHNT and FRNRAP. This CDR3 is CASGSLPSGRGTDTQYF. The CDR3 DNA sequence: TGTGCTAGTGGTTCTCTACCTAGCGGGAGGGGGACAGATACGCAGTATTTT. Variable domain in full (rest from reference TRBV12-5 and TRBJ2-3): DARVTQTPRHKVTEMGQEVTMRCQPILGHNTVFWYRQTMMQGLELLAYFRNRAPLDDSGMPKDRFSAEMPDATLATLKIQPSEPRDSAVYFCASGSLPSGRGTDTQYFGPGTRLTVL.

This rearrangement joins TRBV18 to TRBJ1-2, with D perhaps matching TRBD1 (6 bases). There are 16 residues in the CDR3. Trimming stripped 0 bases from V and 8 bases from J, with 19 bases between. Germline CDR1 KGHSH, CDR2 LQKENI. CDR3: CASSPPIKNRVDGYTF. CDR3 nucleotides: TGTGCCAGCTCACCACCGATTAAAAACAGGGTGGACGGCTACACCTTC.

On this clone: The junction departs from the called germline gene at one end, perhaps through a read error. The chain couples TRBV7-2 to TRBJ1-1; D is unresolved. The germline CDR1 and CDR2 sequences are SGHTA and FQGNSA. The CDR3 extends over 15 amino acids. The CDR3 DNA sequence: TGTGCCAGCAGCTCGAGACAACGGATGAACACTGAAGGTTTCTTT. This codes for CASSSRQRMNTEGFF.

The chain carries TRBV9 and TRBJ1-4; D call uncertain. Germline V gene sequence: CDR1 SGDLS, CDR2 YYNGEE. The CDR3 runs 17 residues. V lost 0 bases, J lost 3 bases, and 15 bases lay in between. CDR3 amino acids: CASSVGSFGGPNEKLFF. The CDR3 DNA follows: TGTGCCAGCAGCGTAGGTTCTTTTGGTGGACCTAATGAAAAACTGTTTTTT.

The chain links TRBV7-9 to TRBJ2-1; 7 nucleotides line up with TRBD2. The CDR3 contains 17 residues. V trimming: 4 bases; J trimming: 3 bases; junction bases outside the gene matches: 12. Germline V CDR1 and CDR2: SEHNR, FQNEAQ (reference sequence). The CDR3 DNA reads as TGTGCCAGCAGCTCTTCTACTCGGAGCGGGGACTACAATGAGCAGTTCTTC. Translating gives CASSSSTRSGDYNEQFF.

The rearrangement links TRBV6-5 to TRBJ2-1; 10 bases map to TRBD2. This CDR3 contains 13 residues. V shed 5 bases and J 5 bases; nucleotides not matched to a gene: 0. Germline values: CDR1 MNHEY, CDR2 SVGAGI. CDR3 nucleotides: TGTGCCAGCAGTCTAGCGGGGGACAATGAGCAGTTCTTC. Translating gives CASSLAGDNEQFF.

In its sample, this clone was seen a few times. The chain employs TRBV7-2 and TRBJ1-2; TRBD1 is a possible D gene (5 bases). V gave up 0 bases and J gave up 8 bases, with 13 bases separating them. The CDR3 covers 14 residues. The germline V gene has CDR1 SGHTA and CDR2 FQGNSA. The CDR3 coding sequence is TGTGCCAGCAGCTTAGCCCAAGGGGCGCGCGGCTACACCTTC. Its translation is CASSLAQGARGYTF.

This chain uses TRBV15 with TRBJ1-5, with D perhaps matching TRBD1 (6 bases). The CDR3 runs 18 residues. From germline, CDR1 is LNHNV and CDR2 YYDKDF (reference sequence). V gave up 1 base and J gave up 3 bases, with 19 bases separating them. The CDR3 DNA reads TGTGCCACCAGCAGAGGGGGGGCCGGCCACGAGGCCAATCAGCCCCAGCATTTT. Translation: CATSRGGAGHEANQPQHF.

The CDR3 bases are TGTGCCAGCAGTTACGCGACAGGAGTCATGAACACTGAAGCTTTCTTT. Translation: CASSYATGVMNTEAFF. The chain couples TRBV6-5 to TRBJ1-1; maybe TRBD1 (6 bases). The V and J ends lost 2 bases and 0 bases respectively, with 13 bases between them. The germline V gene encodes CDR1 MNHEY and CDR2 SVGAGI. This CDR3 is built from 16 residues.

This chain links TRBV4-2 with TRBJ2-1, with 10 bases that match TRBD1. CDR3 size: 16 residues. Germline CDR1 is LGHNA and CDR2 is YNFKEQ. Unmatched junction bases numbered 5, after V lost 0 bases and J lost 6 bases. CDR3 amino acids: CASSQDLGTGANEQFF. The CDR3 nucleotides read TGTGCCAGCAGCCAAGATCTGGGGACAGGGGCCAATGAGCAGTTCTTC.

The chain has TRBV5-6 and TRBJ1-2, with D uncertain. V lost 5 bases to trimming and J lost 6 bases, with 14 bases between them. This CDR3 has 13 amino acids. The V gene's germline CDR1 is SGHDT and CDR2 YYEEEE. The CDR3, as DNA: TGTGCCAGCAGGAATATTGGGAGAGATGGCTACACCTTC. This translates into CASRNIGRDGYTF.

The chain links TRBV30 to TRBJ1-1; 7 bases line up with TRBD1. The V gene end was trimmed by 7 bases and the J gene end by 5 bases; junction bases not matched to a gene: 7. Germline CDR1 reads GTSNPN; CDR2 reads SVGIG (reference sequence). CDR3 length equals 12 residues. The CDR3: CAFSTGRTEAFF. Written as DNA, the CDR3 is TGTGCCTTCTCGACAGGGCGGACTGAAGCTTTCTTT.

The genes are TRBV4-1 and TRBJ2-7; weak D call: TRBD1 (6 bases). Germline V lookup: CDR1 MGHRA, CDR2 YSYEKL. CDR3 size: 16 residues. V shed 1 base and J shed 0 bases, with 13 bases lying between them. This CDR3 reads CASSQATGFSSYEQYF. For the CDR3, the DNA is TGCGCCAGCAGCCAAGCGACAGGCTTCAGCTCCTACGAGCAGTACTTC.

The chain uses TRBV6-4 and TRBJ2-1, with a possible D match to TRBD1 (5 bases). The ends were cut back, 3 bases at V and 0 bases at J, with 6 bases in the middle. From germline, CDR1 is MRHNA and CDR2 SNTAGT. CDR3 size: 14 residues. Written as DNA, the CDR3 is TGTGCCAGCAGTGAGGACAACTCCTACAATGAGCAGTTCTTC. The encoded protein is CASSEDNSYNEQFF.

V gene TRBV5-1 combines with J gene TRBJ2-7; possible D gene TRBD2, 5 bases. Germline CDR1 SGHRS, CDR2 YFSETQ. Trimming removed 2 bases at V and 2 bases at J, with 11 bases between. The CDR3 runs to 14 residues. The CDR3 DNA reads TGCGCCAGCAGCTTCGGATCGGGAACCTACGAGCAGTACTTC. Translated, it gives CASSFGSGTYEQYF.

The chain couples TRBV7-9 to TRBJ2-1; no firm D call. Germline loops: CDR1 SEHNR, CDR2 FQNEAQ (reference sequence). V lost 4 bases to trimming and J lost 9 bases, with 13 bases between them. This CDR3 is built from 13 residues. CDR3 coding DNA: TGTGCCAGCAGCTCCGGACGGGCGCTTGAGCAGTTCTTC. This gives the protein CASSSGRALEQFF. The whole variable domain, filled in from reference TRBV7-9 and TRBJ2-1, reads DTGVSQNPRHKITKRGQNVTFRCDPISEHNRLYWYRQTLGQGPEFLTYFQNEAQLEKSRLLSDRFSAERPKGSFSTLEIQRTEQGDSAMYLCASSSGRALEQFFGPGTRLTVL.

This chain uses TRBV19 with TRBJ2-1, with D possibly being TRBD1 (5 bases). Deletions cut 3 bases from V and 9 bases from J, with 12 bases between. The CDR3 runs to 13 residues. CDR1 is LNHDA, CDR2 SQIVND, per germline (reference sequence). The CDR3 spells CASSIQGMGEQFF. The CDR3 DNA follows: TGTGCCAGTAGTATCCAGGGAATGGGTGAGCAGTTCTTC.

The chain carries TRBV3-1 (or the pseudogene TRBV3-2) and TRBJ2-3; D is uncertain. Germline V gene sequence: CDR1 LGHDT, CDR2 YNNKEL (reference sequence). The CDR3 is 14 residues long. Trimming removed 0 bases at V and 9 bases at J, with 13 bases between. This CDR3 is CASSQEDRRETQYF. The CDR3 DNA reads TGTGCCAGCAGCCAAGAAGATCGGAGAGAGACGCAGTATTTT.

This clone was counted a single time. The chain carries TRBV29-1 and TRBJ2-2; possible D gene TRBD1, 7 bases. Trimming took off 6 bases at V and 3 bases at J, with 11 bases between the two ends. Germline CDR1 SQVTM, CDR2 ANQGSEA. This CDR3 comprises 13 residues. The CDR3 bases are TGCAGCGTGGGGGGACAGTACACCGGGGAGCTGTTTTTT. This gives the protein CSVGGQYTGELFF.

A few counts support this clone. The genes are TRBV6-2 or TRBV6-3 and TRBJ1-4, with 7 bases aligning to TRBD1. V lost 6 bases to trimming and J lost 5 bases; unmatched junction nucleotides: 6. Germline V gene sequence: CDR1 MNHEY, CDR2 SVGEGT. CDR3 length: 14 amino acids. For the CDR3, the DNA is TGTGCCAGCAGCTTCGACAGGGTGAATGAAAAACTGTTTTTT. Residues: CASSFDRVNEKLFF.